A selection of T cell receptor beta chains follows, all from one sample in a study of blood T cell repertoires in COVID-19. TCRdb's copy holds only in-frame clones and misses some; the assay was immunoSEQ multiplex PCR. This table has a few hundred thousand clones, 88% appearing once. Sequencing was performed on PBMCs or T cells enriched from blood (not recorded which). Source of these receptors: a woman aged 40 to 50 who had recovered from COVID-19. Both conserved end residues are part of each CDR3. The order of the fields is CDR3 protein, CDR3 DNA, J gene, D gene, V gene, clone size. A D gene is named only where the DNA matches it firmly. Part of the rows lack a size; the others show once, few, many or a class for expanded clones.

CDR3: CASSPQAGEKLFF
DNA: TGTGCCAGCAGCCCCCAGGCGGGCGAAAAACTGTTTTTT
J: TRBJ1-4
D: .
V: TRBV13
size: .

CDR3: CASSPRQGLTYEQYF
DNA: TGTGCCAGCTCACCGCGACAGGGACTCACCTACGAGCAGTACTTC
J: TRBJ2-7
D: .
V: TRBV18
size: .

CDR3: CASKRDRVEDTQYF
DNA: TGTGCCAGTAAAAGGGACAGGGTTGAAGATACGCAGTATTTT
J: TRBJ2-3
D: TRBD1
V: TRBV19
size: .

CDR3: CASSLQGARTDTQYF
DNA: TGTGCCAGCAGCTTACAGGGGGCGCGAACAGATACGCAGTATTTT
J: TRBJ2-3
D: TRBD1
V: TRBV7-2
size: .

CDR3: CASSLTSGKNEQFF
DNA: TGTGCCAGCAGCTTGACTAGCGGGAAGAATGAGCAGTTCTTC
J: TRBJ2-1
D: TRBD2
V: TRBV9
size: .

CDR3: CSVSAGGPNTGELFF
DNA: TGCAGCGTTTCAGCGGGAGGACCGAACACCGGGGAGCTGTTTTTT
J: TRBJ2-2
D: TRBD2
V: TRBV29-1
size: .

CDR3: CATSGLAGHNEQFF
DNA: TGTGCCACCAGTGGACTAGCGGGACACAATGAGCAGTTCTTC
J: TRBJ2-1
D: TRBD2
V: TRBV24-1
size: few

CDR3: CASSSGPGQAISGANVLTF
DNA: TGTGCCAGCAGCTCCGGGCCGGGACAGGCAATCTCTGGGGCCAACGTCCTGACTTTC
J: TRBJ2-6
D: TRBD1
V: TRBV5-4
size: .

CDR3: CASSTMEGLAIYNEQFF
DNA: TGTGCCAGCAGTACGATGGAGGGGCTAGCGATCTACAATGAGCAGTTCTTC
J: TRBJ2-1
D: .
V: TRBV2
size: .

CDR3: CASILAVSSYNEQFF
DNA: TGTGCCAGCATTCTAGCGGTTAGCTCCTACAATGAGCAGTTCTTC
J: TRBJ2-1
D: TRBD2
V: TRBV7-2
size: .

CDR3: CATSRVGDRGGYEQYF
DNA: TGTGCCACCAGCAGAGTCGGGGACAGGGGAGGCTACGAGCAGTACTTC
J: TRBJ2-7
D: TRBD1
V: TRBV15
size: .

CDR3: CASSGRTGRDQPQHF
DNA: TGTGCCAGCAGTGGGAGGACAGGGCGGGATCAGCCCCAGCATTTT
J: TRBJ1-5
D: TRBD1
V: TRBV2
size: .

CDR3: CASSSPGIGYTF
DNA: TGTGCCAGCAGCTCACCAGGGATCGGCTACACCTTC
J: TRBJ1-2
D: .
V: TRBV3-1/TRBV3-2
size: .

CDR3: CASSYAPQTRPNYGYTF
DNA: TGTGCCAGCAGTTACGCACCGCAAACACGTCCTAACTATGGCTACACCTTC
J: TRBJ1-2
D: .
V: TRBV6-2/TRBV6-3
size: .

CDR3: CASSPPTSGRTYNEQFF
DNA: TGTGCCAGCAGCCCTCCTACTAGCGGGAGAACCTACAATGAGCAGTTCTTC
J: TRBJ2-1
D: TRBD2
V: TRBV7-6
size: .

CDR3: CASSSRGRGSPLHF
DNA: TGCGCCAGCAGCTCAAGAGGCAGGGGTTCACCCCTCCACTTT
J: TRBJ1-6
D: .
V: TRBV5-1
size: few

CDR3: CASSFWGDGEAFF
DNA: TGTGCCAGCAGCTTTTGGGGAGATGGTGAAGCTTTCTTT
J: TRBJ1-1
D: .
V: TRBV7-9
size: .

CDR3: CASSSFGGNQPQHF
DNA: TGTGCCAGTAGTAGTTTCGGGGGCAATCAGCCCCAGCATTTT
J: TRBJ1-5
D: .
V: TRBV19
size: .

CDR3: CASSIGLGGYEQYF
DNA: TGTGCCAGTAGTATCGGGTTGGGGGGCTACGAGCAGTACTTC
J: TRBJ2-7
D: .
V: TRBV19
size: .

CDR3: CASQKDRSNNSPLHF
DNA: TGTGCCAGCCAGAAAGACAGGTCCAATAATTCACCCCTCCACTTT
J: TRBJ1-6
D: .
V: TRBV19
size: .

CDR3: CASSKTSGAYNEQFF
DNA: TGTGCCAGTAGTAAGACTAGCGGAGCCTACAATGAGCAGTTCTTC
J: TRBJ2-1
D: TRBD2
V: TRBV19
size: .

CDR3: CASSPGGLGYTF
DNA: TGTGCCAGCAGCCCCGGGGGTCTCGGCTACACCTTC
J: TRBJ1-2
D: .
V: TRBV14
size: .

CDR3: CASSPSGGGYTF
DNA: TGTGCCAGCAGTCCTTCGGGGGGAGGCTACACCTTC
J: TRBJ1-2
D: .
V: TRBV7-2
size: .

CDR3: CASSPSGTGGLTDTQYF
DNA: TGTGCCAGCAGCCCATCCGGGACAGGGGGCCTTACAGATACGCAGTATTTT
J: TRBJ2-3
D: TRBD1
V: TRBV4-2
size: .

CDR3: CASSQDPSGRDTQYF
DNA: TGTGCCAGCAGCCAAGATCCTAGCGGGAGGGATACGCAGTATTTT
J: TRBJ2-3
D: TRBD2
V: TRBV14
size: .

CDR3: CATQGDGSLYNEQFF
DNA: TGTGCCACCCAAGGGGACGGGAGCCTATACAATGAGCAGTTCTTC
J: TRBJ2-1
D: .
V: TRBV19
size: once

CDR3: CASSLALAGDNIQYF
DNA: TGTGCCAGCAGCTTAGCGCTAGCAGGCGATAACATTCAGTACTTC
J: TRBJ2-4
D: .
V: TRBV7-8
size: .

CDR3: CASSQKRERGTDTQYF
DNA: TGTGCCAGCAGCCAAAAGCGGGAGAGGGGCACAGATACGCAGTATTTT
J: TRBJ2-3
D: TRBD2
V: TRBV5-4
size: once

CDR3: CASSLTSGIYNEQFF
DNA: TGTGCCAGCAGCTTAACTAGCGGTATTTACAATGAGCAGTTCTTC
J: TRBJ2-1
D: TRBD2
V: TRBV7-9
size: .

CDR3: CASSQDPGRGYTF
DNA: TGTGCCAGCAGCCAAGACCCCGGGAGAGGCTACACCTTC
J: TRBJ1-2
D: .
V: TRBV14
size: .

CDR3: CASSVELADYNEQFF
DNA: TGTGCCAGCAGCGTAGAACTAGCGGACTACAATGAGCAGTTCTTC
J: TRBJ2-1
D: TRBD2
V: TRBV9
size: .